This T cell receptor beta chain derives from a study of cytomegalovirus exposure and HLA in healthy donors. Study findings and constraints: Through in vitro validation, a few CMV-associated chains were shown to be specific for CMV antigens.

Assay used: immunoSEQ multiplex PCR; TCRdb lists only in-frame clones, some missing. The repertoire consists of 170,000 or so clones, with 65% to 85% occurring once and the leading ten covering approximately 2.9%. Comments on this clone: No antigen is known for it.

This CDR3 has 13 amino acids. V was clipped by 8 bases and J by 4 bases, with 12 bases between them. The germline gives CDR1 SNHLY, CDR2 FYNNEI. The genes are TRBV2 and TRBJ1-5, with D possibly being TRBD1 (6 bases). The sample consisted of PBMCs. The sequence was collected from a woman aged 18-29 years in good health and CMV-seropositive. The CDR3 protein is CASGEGENQPQHF. The DNA of the CDR3 is TGTGCCAGCGGGGAGGGGGAGAATCAGCCCCAGCATTTT.